Shown below are 21 T cell receptor delta chains from a single sample sequenced in a study of γδ T cells in repeated Plasmodium falciparum infection. TCRdb repeated clone calling on the multiplex PCR reads with CATT. The sample consists of 75,000 to 95,000 delta-chain clones, roughly 0.98% of them appearing once. Bulk repertoires came from Vgamma9/Vdelta2+ or Vdelta2-negative gammadelta T cells flow-sorted from PBMC. Specimen: gamma-delta T cells from blood. The source of these receptors is a pool of human donors (malaria-infected and uninfected, not separated).

As to this clone: It is likely a read error: a sequence one base away is far more abundant. Distinct nucleotide sequences in the sample also encode this CDR3. The chain recombines TRDV2 with TRDJ1; 7 nucleotides match TRDD3. TCRdb gives no J gene; it was assigned here by matching the DNA to germline. This CDR3 region has 17 residues. The V gene's germline CDR1 is GEAIGNYY and CDR2 EKD. The J segment lost 3 bases and the V segment lost 7 bases, leaving 19 bases of the junction unmatched. DNA of the CDR3: TGTGCCTGCGACGCCCTTGGGGGAATGTCGGTGCCCGATAAACTCATCTTT. Encoded protein: CACDALGGMSVPDKLIF.

This clone was counted a few times. For this DNA, TCRdb reports the protein of a much larger clone, which diverges at residue 8, most likely from a read error; the protein presented here is translated directly from the DNA. The genes are TRDV2 and TRDJ1; tentatively, D is TRDD3 (5 bases). TCRdb does not report a J gene; here it was assigned by matching the DNA to germline references. V lost 0 bases and J lost 4, with 29 bases in between. CDR3 length equals 20 residues. CDR1 GEAIGNYY and CDR2 EKD come from the germline V gene. This CDR3 reads CACDTILGSPQNYYGDKLIF. In DNA form, the CDR3 reads TGTGCCTGTGACACCATCCTGGGCAGCCCCCAAAACTACTACGGCGATAAACTCATCTTT.

Only a few counts were recorded for this clone. A read error likely explains why the TCRdb protein, taken from a much larger clone, differs from this DNA's translation at residue 13; the protein shown is translated from the DNA. The rearrangement links TRDV2 to TRDJ1; 7 bases map to TRDD3. No J gene is reported in TCRdb; it was inferred here by comparing the DNA with germline. The germline V gene encodes CDR1 GEAIGNYY and CDR2 EKD. J gave up 2 bases and V 0 bases, and 14 bases lay outside the gene matches. The CDR3 extends over 18 amino acids. The DNA of the CDR3 is TGTGCCTGTGACACCGTGGGTACCTGGGGGGACGGGACCGATAAACTCATCTTT. Amino acid sequence: CACDTVGTWGDGTDKLIF.

Remarks on this clone: The protein held in TCRdb is that of a much larger clone and does not match this DNA's translation at residue 12, likely because of a read error; the protein shown is translated from the DNA. The rearrangement links TRDV2 to TRDJ1, with D hard to call. This CDR3 comprises 16 residues. Germline loops: CDR1 GEAIGNYY, CDR2 EKD. Here the CDR3 reads CACDGVTRSNTVKLIF. As DNA, the CDR3 is TGTGCCTGTGACGGGGTGACCCGATCCAACACCGTTAAACTCATCTTT.

In its sample, this clone was seen a few times. This probably arose from a read error, given a far larger clone one base away. The identical CDR3 is also encoded by other nucleotide sequences in the sample. V usage is TRDV2 and J usage is TRDJ1; TRDD3 agrees at 12 bases. The J gene was not available in TCRdb and was assigned here by matching the DNA to germline segments. The CDR3 totals 22 residues. CDR1 and CDR2 from the germline V gene are GEAIGNYY and EKD. The CDR3 coding sequence is TGCGCCTGTGACACAAAGCGGATGCTACTGGGGGATACAGGCCCCTACACCGATAAACTCATCTTT. The encoded protein is CACDTKRMLLGDTGPYTDKLIF.

This clone was counted many times. The chain joins TRDV1 to TRDJ1; 8 positions match TRDD3. V lost 6 bases and J lost 0; bases outside the gene matches: 21. CDR3 length: 20 residues. CDR1 is TSWWSYY and CDR2 is QGS in the germline V gene. The CDR3 spells CALGITRLPTGYVYTDKLIF. The CDR3 coding sequence is TGTGCTCTTGGAATCACGAGGCTTCCCACGGGATACGTGTACACCGATAAACTCATCTTT.

Concerning this clone: Translating this DNA gives a protein that differs at residue 22 from the TCRdb one, which belongs to a much larger clone; a read error is likely, and the protein shown is this translation. This chain joins TRDV1 and TRDJ1; the match to TRDD3 covers 8 bases. TCRdb records no J gene; here it was assigned by comparing the DNA to germline. Germline V CDR1 and CDR2: TSWWSYY, QGS. This CDR3 contains 25 residues. CDR3 coding DNA: TGTGCTCTTGGGGAAGAACAAATCACCGAGAACCACCGTTACTGGGGGCTTAAGTACACCGATAGACTCATCTTT. This gives the protein CALGEEQITENHRYWGLKYTDRLIF.

This clone came up a few times. The protein that TCRdb holds for this DNA derives from a much larger clone and differs from the translated DNA at residue 18, which likely indicates a read error; the protein shown here is translated from the DNA. The chain employs TRDV1 and TRDJ1; tentative D call: TRDD2 (7 bases). The CDR3 is 24 amino acids. V was pared by 0 bases and J by 1 base, with 36 bases between. Germline V gene sequence: CDR1 TSWWSYY, CDR2 QGS. The CDR3 loop reads CALGELGFLLPRRFLGRSTDKLIF. The CDR3 DNA follows: TGTGCTCTTGGGGAACTCGGTTTCTTACTTCCTAGACGATTCCTGGGGCGAAGCACCGATAAACTCATCTTT.

This clone was seen a handful of times. TCRdb pairs this DNA with a much larger clone's protein that differs at residue 16, likely a read error; the protein shown was translated from the DNA. The V gene call reads TRDV1; no J gene was called; the table's TRDD3 call for D was not verified on the DNA. Germline V gene lookup returns CDR1 TSWWSYY and CDR2 QGS. This CDR3 spans 19 amino acids. The CDR3 DNA is TGTGCTCTTGGGGGACGTATAAACCGCTCGTGTAGGGACACCGATAACCTCATCTTT. This gives the protein CALGGRINRSCRDTDNLIF.

This clone has a handful of counts. The TCRdb protein, from a much larger clone, departs from this DNA's translation at residue 16, likely by read error; the protein shown derives from the DNA. The J gene was not called, though the V gene is TRDV1; the table's D call TRDD3 went unverified against the DNA. This CDR3 contains 18 residues. From germline, CDR1 is TSWWSYY and CDR2 QGS. As DNA, the CDR3 is TGTGCTCTTGGGGCAAAACCCTTTGGGAGATATGCCGTGAATAAACCCATCTTT. Its protein is CALGAKPFGRYAVNKPIF.

This clone was seen at least ten times. This probably arose from a read error, given a far larger clone one base away. Other nucleotide sequences in the sample specify the same CDR3. The chain recombines TRDV1 with TRDJ2, with 8 nucleotides matching TRDD3. Germline V gene sequence: CDR1 TSWWSYY, CDR2 QGS. The V and J ends lost 3 bases and 9 bases, in that order; junction bases with no gene match: 15. The CDR3 is 17 residues long. This chain's CDR3 is CALGELRRGGYGPQLFF. The CDR3 nucleotides are TGTGCTCTTGGGGAGCTTCGTCGGGGGGGATATGGGCCACAACTCTTCTTT.

This clone was picked up many times. The V call is TRDV2, the J call TRDJ3; perhaps TRDD3 as D (5 bases). The ends were cut back, 3 bases at V and 2 bases at J, with 13 bases in the middle. CDR1 GEAIGNYY and CDR2 EKD come from the germline V gene. This CDR3 region has 17 residues. CDR3 residues: CACDPVLATWDTRQMFF. The CDR3 nucleotides are TGTGCCTGTGACCCGGTACTGGCGACCTGGGACACCCGACAGATGTTTTTC.

Remarks on this clone: This DNA's translation differs at residue 21 from TCRdb's protein, which comes from a much larger clone; a read error is likely, and the protein shown is translated from the DNA. The V gene is TRDV1; the J gene was not called; TRDD3, the D gene given by the table, was not confirmed from the DNA. The CDR3 is made up of 22 amino acids. The germline gives CDR1 TSWWSYY, CDR2 QGS. This CDR3 reads CALGGLWPSVYWGILRTDKLTF. The CDR3, as DNA: TGTGCTCTTGGGGGTCTATGGCCTTCCGTATACTGGGGGATACTACGCACCGATAAACTCACCTTT.

This clone came up a few times. A read error is the likely source, as a far larger clone sits one nucleotide away. Other nucleotide sequences from this sample produce the same CDR3. This chain links TRDV2 with TRDJ2; tentative D call: TRDD3 (6 bases). TCRdb gives no J gene; it was assigned here by matching the DNA to germline. Trimming pared 7 bases from V and 1 base from J, leaving 12 bases between. Germline-derived CDR1 and CDR2 are GEAIGNYY and EKD. The CDR3 totals 14 residues. The CDR3 DNA reads TGTGCCTGCGACTCACTGGGTTTGACAGCACAACTCTTCTTT. Its translation is CACDSLGLTAQLFF.

The table lists this clone with many counts. The TCRdb protein, from a much larger clone, departs from this DNA's translation at residue 5, likely by read error; the protein shown derives from the DNA. This chain links TRDV2 with TRDJ2; TRDD3 agrees at 11 bases. The J gene is absent in TCRdb and was assigned here via DNA matching to germline. The trim removed 3 bases at V and 1 base at J, leaving 18 bases unmatched. The CDR3 totals 21 residues. Germline CDR1 GEAIGNYY, CDR2 EKD. The CDR3 protein is CACDSLGGGYAVNDLTAQLFF. CDR3 sequence (DNA): TGTGCCTGTGACTCGTTAGGTGGGGGATACGCGGTTAACGATTTGACAGCACAACTCTTCTTT.

The sample holds a few counts of this clone. TCRdb shows a much larger clone's protein in place of this DNA's translation, and the two differ at residue 14, likely through a read error; the protein shown is translated from the DNA. V is TRDV1 and J is TRDJ1, with 9 bases identical to TRDD3. V shed 1 base, J shed 1 base, and the junction held 16 bases outside the gene matches. The CDR3 totals 20 residues. In germline, CDR1 is TSWWSYY, CDR2 QGS. CDR3 coding DNA: TGTGCTCTTGGGGAACGGTTGGCTGCACTGGGGGACAAGTGCACCGATAAACTCATCTTT. The encoded protein is CALGERLAALGDKCTDKLIF.

Comment on this clone: It differs at one base from a far larger clone, so likely a read error. Other nucleotide sequences in the sample specify the same CDR3. TRDV2 is the V gene, and the J gene was not called; TRDD3, the table's D call, was not compared with the DNA. Germline-derived CDR1 and CDR2 are GEAIGNYY and EKD. This CDR3 contains 18 residues. CDR3 loop: CACDPASLGDPHTDKLIF. The CDR3 region has the DNA TGTGCCTGTGACCCAGCATCACTGGGGGATCCTCACACCGATAAACTAATCTTT.

Turning to this clone: With only one base between it and a far larger clone, this is likely a read error. The identical CDR3 is also encoded by other nucleotide sequences in the sample. CDR3 DNA: TGTGCTCTTGGGGAACTCGAGAAGCTGGGGGCTAAGACAGCACAACTCTTCTTC. Its protein is CALGELEKLGAKTAQLFF. No call exists for the J gene, whereas the V gene is TRDV1; TRDD3 is the table's D call and was not checked against the DNA. CDR3 length equals 18 residues. The germline V gene encodes CDR1 TSWWSYY and CDR2 QGS.

The sample holds a few counts of this clone. With a far larger clone one base away, a read error is the likely cause. The identical CDR3 is also encoded by other nucleotide sequences in the sample. The chain couples TRDV2 to TRDJ1; TRDD3 aligns across 12 bases. Here the J gene was assigned by germline matching of the DNA, as TCRdb has none. The CDR3 extends over 18 amino acids. From germline, CDR1 is GEAIGNYY and CDR2 EKD. The CDR3 region has the DNA TGCGCCTGTGTCCGTACTGGGGGATACAAAAAATTCACCGATAAACTCATCTTT. It is translated as CACVRTGGYKKFTDKLIF.

A word on this clone: The translation of this DNA and the TCRdb protein of a much larger clone differ at residue 15, probably owing to a read error; the protein shown here is translated from the DNA. The sample contains more than one DNA sequence encoding this CDR3. V is TRDV1 and J is TRDJ1, with TRDD3 matching 8 bases. CDR1 and CDR2 from the germline V gene are TSWWSYY and QGS. The length of the CDR3 is 18 residues. CDR3 amino acids: CALGELWGTRYGTDRLIF. In DNA form, the CDR3 reads TGTGCTCTTGGGGAACTCTGGGGGACCCGTTACGGAACCGATAGGCTCATTTTT.

To note about this clone: A read error likely explains why the TCRdb protein, taken from a much larger clone, differs from this DNA's translation at residue 12; the protein shown is translated from the DNA. The chain employs TRDV1 and TRDJ1; 10 positions match TRDD3. TCRdb does not report a J gene; here it was assigned by matching the DNA to germline references. Germline loops: CDR1 TSWWSYY, CDR2 QGS. Trimming cost V 8 bases and J 1 base; bases outside gene matches: 19. CDR3 length equals 19 residues. This CDR3 is CALSLRPSYWGMGTDKLIF. CDR3 coding DNA: TGTGCTCTTTCCCTGAGGCCCTCTTACTGGGGGATGGGCACCGATAAACTCATCTTT.